This TCR beta chain is drawn from a study of blood T cell repertoires in COVID-19. Study background: The United States, Italy and Spain were the sources of the acute and convalescent COVID-19 samples.

The repertoire was sequenced with immunoSEQ multiplex PCR; TCRdb's copy has only in-frame clones and lacks some. This sample has about 200,000 clones, with 84% found just once. Trimming left V 3 bases short and J 2 bases short, with 9 bases between. Looked up from germline, CDR1 is LNHDA and CDR2 is SQIVND (reference sequence). This CDR3 has 14 residues. The clonotype originates from a human donor in a cohort sampled during active COVID-19. Sequenced input: peripheral blood. The rearrangement links TRBV19 to TRBJ2-3; D uncertain. The CDR3 DNA reads as TGTGCCAGTAGTATGGGCCTCTTCACAGATACGCAGTATTTT. It codes for CASSMGLFTDTQYF.